This T cell receptor (beta chain) stems from a study of T cell changes during pregnancy in multiple sclerosis. Assay used: immunoSEQ multiplex PCR; TCRdb lists only in-frame clones, some missing. The data show tens of thousands of clones, about 90% seen once. The CDR3 consists of 15 residues. Germline CDR1 and CDR2: MDHEN and SYDVKM. Trimming cost V 2 bases and J 10 bases, with 20 bases left between them. The chain joins TRBV28 to TRBJ1-2, with a possible D match to TRBD1 (5 bases). The TCR originated in a female donor in good health, enrolled as a control in a pregnancy study. Source: peripheral blood, taken in the second trimester of pregnancy. Here the CDR3 DNA reads TGTGCCAGCAGTTTACCGCAGGGATTTGGTCGCAACTACACCTTC. Protein product: CASSLPQGFGRNYTF.